The 23 T cell receptor beta chains presented below share a single source sample, sequenced in a study of blood T cell repertoires in COVID-19. Assay used: immunoSEQ multiplex PCR; TCRdb lists only in-frame clones, some missing. The data contain nearly 110,000 clones, approximately 88% of them seen just once; the ten biggest clones take up about 5.3%. Sequencing input: peripheral blood. These TCRs come from a man between 40 and 49 years old with active or convalescent COVID-19.

The chain recombines TRBV6-6 with TRBJ1-4; D unresolved. Per the germline V gene, CDR1 is MNHNY and CDR2 is SVGAGI (reference sequence). The CDR3 is 15 amino acids. The germline V and J ends were trimmed by 8 bases and 1 base, with 14 bases remaining between them. CDR3 in DNA: TGTGCCAGCCGATCCAACCGGGAAACTAATGAAAAACTGTTTTTT. Its protein is CASRSNRETNEKLFF.

The J gene is TRBJ1-2, the V gene TRBV5-1, with D uncertain. CDR1 SGHRS and CDR2 YFSETQ come from the germline V gene. Trimming took off 5 bases at V and 0 bases at J, with 11 bases between the two ends. The CDR3 runs 14 residues. The CDR3 DNA sequence: TGCGCCAGCAGGGTCACAGAAGCTAACTATGGCTACACCTTC. This translates into CASRVTEANYGYTF.

The J gene is TRBJ2-3, the V gene TRBV5-1; D remains ambiguous. This CDR3 is built from 15 residues. V lost 0 bases to trimming and J lost 0 bases, with 8 bases between them. CDR1 and CDR2 from the germline V gene are SGHRS and YFSETQ. Here the CDR3 reads CASSLAARSTDTQYF. In DNA form, the CDR3 reads TGCGCCAGCAGCTTGGCCGCGAGGAGCACAGATACGCAGTATTTT.

The chain employs TRBV6-1 and TRBJ2-3, with 9 bases lining up with TRBD2. In germline, CDR1 is MNHNS, CDR2 SASEGT. There are 16 residues in the CDR3. The V and J ends lost 3 bases and 2 bases, in that order; junction bases with no gene match: 6. CDR3 bases: TGTGCCAGCAGTGAGTGGGTAGCGGGAGTCACAGATACGCAGTATTTT. Its protein is CASSEWVAGVTDTQYF.

This clone has just one count. The chain uses TRBV29-1 and TRBJ1-2, with 8 bases identical to TRBD1. CDR3 length: 14 residues. CDR1 is SQVTM, CDR2 ANQGSEA, per germline. V lost 1 base to trimming and J lost 7 bases; unmatched junction nucleotides: 8. CDR3 sequence reads: CSVEGWTGIGGYTF. The CDR3 DNA follows: TGCAGCGTTGAAGGGTGGACAGGGATCGGTGGCTACACCTTC.

The CDR3 is CASRPGGSNQPQHF. The CDR3 region has the DNA TGTGCCAGCAGACCAGGGGGAAGCAATCAGCCCCAGCATTTT. The chain recombines TRBV6-5 with TRBJ1-5; TRBD1 agrees at 7 bases. CDR3 length: 14 residues. V trimming: 6 bases; J trimming: 1 base; junction bases outside the gene matches: 3. CDR1 is MNHEY, CDR2 SVGAGI, per germline.

The chain links TRBV3-1 (or the pseudogene TRBV3-2) to TRBJ2-2, with TRBD1 identical over 7 bases. V lost 1 base and J lost 1; bases outside the gene matches: 6. The CDR3 spans 17 residues. The V gene's germline CDR1 is LGHDT and CDR2 YNNKEL (reference sequence). CDR3 nucleotides: TGTGCCAGCAGCCAAGTAGGACAGGCGGTGAACACCGGGGAGCTGTTTTTT. Its protein is CASSQVGQAVNTGELFF.

J is TRBJ1-2 and V is TRBV7-9; TRBD1 matches at 7 bases. This CDR3 is built from 15 residues. Per the germline V gene, CDR1 is SEHNR and CDR2 is FQNEAQ (reference sequence). Trimming took 4 bases from V and 1 from J; bases not matched to a gene: 6. CDR3 protein: CASSSPRQGNYGYTF. DNA of the CDR3: TGTGCCAGCAGCTCTCCGAGACAGGGTAACTATGGCTACACCTTC.

V and J are TRBV15 and TRBJ2-7, with 12 bases lining up with TRBD2. The CDR3 is 14 residues long. Germline V gene sequence: CDR1 LNHNV, CDR2 YYDKDF (reference sequence). V lost 6 bases and J lost 1; bases outside the gene matches: 1. The CDR3 sequence is CATRGTSGSYEQYF. The CDR3, as DNA: TGTGCCACCAGAGGGACTAGCGGGTCCTACGAGCAGTACTTC.

The chain recombines TRBV7-2 with TRBJ1-4; TRBD1 aligns across 10 bases. V was pared by 3 bases and J by 8 bases, with 9 bases of the junction left unmatched. CDR1 SGHTA and CDR2 FQGNSA come from the germline V gene. The CDR3 has 16 amino acids. The CDR3 loop reads CASSLGQGLNYEKLFF. For the CDR3, the DNA is TGTGCCAGCAGCTTGGGACAGGGGCTTAATTACGAAAAACTGTTTTTT.

This sequence joins TRBV7-2 and TRBJ2-7, with D perhaps TRBD2 (5 bases). The CDR3 runs 14 residues. Germline CDR1 is SGHTA and CDR2 is FQGNSA. This CDR3 is CATSYPGIIYEQYF. The CDR3, as DNA: TGTGCTACCAGTTATCCGGGGATCATCTACGAGCAGTACTTC.

This chain uses TRBV27 with TRBJ1-2, with 12 bases aligning to TRBD1. Looked up from germline, CDR1 is MNHEY and CDR2 is SMNVEV (reference sequence). The CDR3 contains 18 residues. V gave up 1 base and J gave up 3 bases; unmatched junction bases: 9. Here the CDR3 reads CASSLLASGTGGHYGYTF. The CDR3 bases are TGTGCCAGCAGTTTATTGGCTAGCGGGACAGGGGGCCACTATGGCTACACCTTC.

The table lists this clone with a count of one. The chain joins TRBV4-3 to TRBJ2-2, with 10 positions matching TRBD2. This CDR3 contains 16 residues. The ends lost 7 bases at V and 1 base at J; junction bases unmatched: 6. Germline loops: CDR1 LGHNA, CDR2 YSLEER. For the CDR3, the DNA is TGCGCCAGCACCACCGGGACTAGCGTGAACACCGGGGAGCTGTTTTTT. Protein sequence: CASTTGTSVNTGELFF.

The CDR3 here is CASSGTSVGTDTQYF. In DNA, the CDR3 is TGTGCCAGCAGTGGGACTAGCGTCGGCACAGATACGCAGTATTTT. This chain joins TRBV27 and TRBJ2-3, with 10 bases that match TRBD2. Germline CDR1 is MNHEY and CDR2 is SMNVEV (reference sequence). The V segment lost 5 bases and the J segment 1 base; nucleotides outside the gene matches: 3. The CDR3 is 15 amino acids.

Turning to this clone: Other nucleotide sequences in the sample specify the same CDR3. The rearrangement uses TRBV7-3 and TRBJ1-5; 8 bases fit TRBD1. Germline CDR1 SGHTA, CDR2 FQGTGA. The V gene end was trimmed by 5 bases and the J gene end by 7 bases; junction bases not matched to a gene: 4. CDR3 size: 13 residues. The CDR3 DNA reads as TGTGCCAGCAGCCTCGACAGGGGCCAGCCCCAGCATTTT. It translates to CASSLDRGQPQHF.

Sample share makes this clone medium-sized. J is TRBJ1-2 and V is TRBV14; TRBD1 is a possible D gene (5 bases). Between the trimmed V and J ends, which lost 6 bases and 3 bases, there was a span of 11 bases. Germline-derived CDR1 and CDR2 are SGHDN and FVKESK. This CDR3 spans 13 amino acids. The CDR3 sequence is CASSLTAYYGYTF. DNA of the CDR3: TGTGCCAGCAGTCTGACAGCCTACTATGGCTACACCTTC. The whole variable domain, filled in from reference TRBV14 and TRBJ1-2, reads EAGVTQFPSHSVIEKGQTVTLRCDPISGHDNLYWYRRVMGKEIKFLLHFVKESKQDESGMPNNRFLAERTGGTYSTLKVQPAELEDSGVYFCASSLTAYYGYTFGSGTRLTVV.

Note on this clone: Different DNA sequences within this sample yield the same CDR3. The genes are TRBV12-3 or TRBV12-4 and TRBJ2-2; D might be TRBD2 (6 bases). This CDR3 has 13 residues. V was cut by 4 bases and J by 5 bases, with 8 bases left in between. The CDR3 bases are TGTGCCAGCAGTTCCGGACTAACCGGGGAGCTGTTTTTT. It specifies CASSSGLTGELFF.

This chain connects TRBV4-1 to TRBJ2-1, with 8 bases lining up with TRBD2. This CDR3 contains 17 residues. Unmatched junction bases numbered 8, after V lost 0 bases and J lost 4 bases. In germline, CDR1 is MGHRA, CDR2 YSYEKL. The chain's CDR3 is CASSQDSLAGVYNEQFF. CDR3 DNA sequence: TGCGCCAGCAGCCAAGATTCCCTAGCGGGCGTATACAATGAGCAGTTCTTC.

This clone has a single count. This sequence joins TRBV29-1 and TRBJ2-5; tentative D call: TRBD2 (5 bases). The CDR3 is 12 amino acids. V was cut by 6 bases and J by 3 bases, with 11 bases left in between. Per germline, CDR1 SQVTM and CDR2 ANQGSEA. DNA for the CDR3: TGCAGCGTCGGAACGCGGGAAGAGACCCAGTACTTC. Translated: CSVGTREETQYF.

The chain combines TRBV4-3 with TRBJ1-6, with D unresolved. The V end was cut by 11 bases, the J end by 8 bases, with 16 bases between. Germline lookup yields CDR1 LGHNA and CDR2 YSLEER. This CDR3 spans 13 amino acids. CDR3 DNA sequence: TGCGCCGGAGGACTGGGGAGGGATTCACCCCTCCACTTT. Its protein is CAGGLGRDSPLHF.

The chain has TRBV19 and TRBJ1-1, with D hard to call. Germline V gene lookup returns CDR1 LNHDA and CDR2 SQIVND (reference sequence). The V end lost 5 bases, the J end lost 7 bases, and 23 bases lay between the germline ends. This CDR3 contains 16 residues. The CDR3 protein is CASSSRPFSGRIEAFF. The DNA for the CDR3 is TGTGCCAGTAGTTCTAGACCGTTCTCCGGGAGGATTGAAGCTTTCTTT. The variable domain in full, with the rest retrieved from reference TRBV19 and TRBJ1-1, is DGGITQSPKYLFRKEGQNVTLSCEQNLNHDAMYWYRQDPGQGLRLIYYSQIVNDFQKGDIAEGYSVSREKKESFPLTVTSAQKNPTAFYLCASSSRPFSGRIEAFFGQGTRLTVV.

V and J are TRBV5-6 and TRBJ1-1; D is unresolved. Germline loops: CDR1 SGHDT, CDR2 YYEEEE. This CDR3 has 13 residues. V lost 4 bases, J lost 3 bases, and 10 bases lay in between. The CDR3: CASSPNSYTEAFF. Here the CDR3 DNA reads TGTGCCAGCAGCCCTAATTCCTACACTGAAGCTTTCTTT.

V gene TRBV21-1 combines with J gene TRBJ2-1; the table's D call, TRBD2, was not checked against the DNA. TRBV21-1 is a pseudogene segment. The CDR3 is made up of 14 amino acids. CDR3 in DNA: TGTGCCAGCAGCAAAGTTCCCCTTATCTGTGAGCAGTTCTTC. This translates into CASSKVPLICEQFF.